The clone carrying this TCR beta chain was counted a few times. Its antigen is undetermined. The data stem from a study of T cell responses to AZD1222 COVID-19 vaccine. Repertoires were generated with immunoSEQ multiplex PCR, while TCRdb's copy carries only in-frame clones and drops some. This sample has 130,000 or so clones, with about 89% found just once. Whole-study findings and limits: The donor group comprised mostly white British people and more females; the analysis possibly underestimated clonal diversity. As reported, nearly half of all spike-specific TCRs target variant regions that are unmutated. Sampling that yielded the repertoires occurred only after the peak T cell response.

V was pared by 3 bases and J by 5 bases, with 6 bases of the junction left unmatched. Germline-derived CDR1 and CDR2 are SGHNT and YYREEE (reference sequence). The CDR3 is 14 residues long. The material was peripheral blood, obtained 28 days after the second AZD1222 dose. The chain is built from TRBV5-4 and TRBJ1-1; 8 bases agree with TRBD1. The TCR sequence derives from an adult who received the AZD1222 COVID-19 vaccine. CDR3 sequence reads: CASSWTGRETEAFF. The CDR3 coding sequence is TGTGCCAGCAGCTGGACAGGGCGTGAGACTGAAGCTTTCTTT. Based on the CDR3 plus reference TRBV5-4 and TRBJ1-1, the full variable domain is ETGVTQSPTHLIKTRGQQVTLRCSSQSGHNTVSWYQQALGQGPQFIFQYYREEENGRGNFPPRFSGLQFPNYSSELNVNALELDDSALYLCASSWTGRETEAFFGQGTRLTVV.